This TCR beta chain is drawn from a study of cytomegalovirus exposure and HLA in healthy donors. Points from the study as a whole: The study labeled fewer than 200 TCR beta chains cytomegalovirus-associated.

The PCR employed 60 Vbeta primers together with 13 Jbeta primers. Measured with immunoSEQ multiplex PCR; TCRdb has only the in-frame clones, and not every one. Of 100,000 or so clones listed, about 60% were seen once; the top ten hold around 6.3%. The donors comprised healthy bone marrow donors. A remark on this clone: Its cognate antigen is unknown.

The specimen sequenced was PBMCs. This TCR was recovered from a woman aged 25 to 39 in good health and CMV-seronegative.

CDR3 bases: TGCACCAGCAGCCAACCATCGGGGGTCCTAAAATGTGAGCAGTTCTTC. Protein: CTSSQPSGVLKCEQFF. This chain uses TRBV1 with TRBJ2-1; the tabulated D call, TRBD2, remains unverified against the DNA. TRBV1 is a known pseudogene. The CDR3 totals 16 residues.